Detailed here is one T cell receptor beta chain. This sample is part of a study of blood T cell repertoires in COVID-19. At the level of the study: Nucleic acid was either cDNA or gDNA, and it came from T cells, B-cell-depleted T cells, or PBMCs.

CDR3 length equals 14 residues. CDR1 SGHRS and CDR2 YFSETQ come from the germline V gene. V trimming: 0 bases; J trimming: 3 bases; junction bases outside the gene matches: 2. The authors' processing: Estimates of nucleated cell counts were drawn from the amplification of reference gene primers. TCRdb's table, derived via immunoSEQ multiplex PCR, lists solely in-frame clones and lacks some. The V and J calls and clone size were taken over from that table, and D and trimming were inferred from the DNA. The sample has some 150,000 clones, about nine tenths seen once; the top ten hold approximately 2.4%.

The source of this sequence is a human donor in a cohort sampled during active COVID-19. The specimen was peripheral blood. V and J are TRBV5-1 and TRBJ2-5; 7 bases line up with TRBD2. The CDR3 bases are TGCGCCAGCAGCTTGGGAACTAGCGAAGAGACCCAGTACTTC. It translates to CASSLGTSEETQYF.